The clone carrying this T cell receptor (beta chain) was seen just once. At one of its ends the junction is not consistent with the germline gene, which may arise from a read error. This entry comes from a study of blood T cell repertoires in COVID-19. Turning to the study itself: Whether acute or convalescent, the COVID-19 samples came from the United States, Italy and Spain. PBMCs, B-cell-depleted T cells, or T cells were the source of the cDNA or gDNA that made up the material.

How the authors handled the data: Estimation of nucleated cell counts relied on the amplification of reference gene primers. Method: immunoSEQ multiplex PCR; TCRdb's copy keeps in-frame clones and lacks some. The V and J calls and clone size come from that table; D and trimming were worked out from the DNA. There are roughly 77,000 clones in the sample; 79% occur only once, and about a quarter lies in the top ten. The sequenced sample consisted of peripheral blood. The sequence came from a man between 60 and 75 years old with active or convalescent COVID-19.

The CDR3 bases are TGTGCCAGCACCTTATCGGGACAAGAGACCCAGTACTTC. Its translation is CASTLSGQETQYF. This chain joins TRBV11-3 and TRBJ2-5; D may be TRBD2 (5 bases). CDR3 length: 13 residues. Looked up from germline, CDR1 is SGHNT and CDR2 is YENEEA.